This TCR beta chain was found in a study of T cell clones after liver transplantation. At the level of the study: In this trial, immunosuppression withdrawal was attempted within 2 years of liver transplant. Samples came pre-transplant, pre-randomization before withdrawal, and post-randomization after withdrawal ended.

The CDR3 consists of 17 residues. Trimming took off 0 bases at V and 0 bases at J, with 13 bases between the two ends. The germline V gene has CDR1 SGHRS and CDR2 YFSETQ. Clones were read by immunoSEQ multiplex PCR, and TCRdb kept only the in-frame ones, dropping some. The sample yields more than 95,000 clones, around 84% seen once. The TCR sequence derives from a human patient who received a liver transplant. These T cells may partly come from the graft donor. The chain joins TRBV5-1 to TRBJ1-3; perhaps TRBD1 as D (6 bases). The material sequenced was CD4+ T cells from blood, taken approximately 43 months after liver transplant. DNA of the CDR3: TGCGCCAGCAGCTTGGCCCAGGGGTCCTACTCTGGAAACACCATATATTTT. Translation: CASSLAQGSYSGNTIYF.